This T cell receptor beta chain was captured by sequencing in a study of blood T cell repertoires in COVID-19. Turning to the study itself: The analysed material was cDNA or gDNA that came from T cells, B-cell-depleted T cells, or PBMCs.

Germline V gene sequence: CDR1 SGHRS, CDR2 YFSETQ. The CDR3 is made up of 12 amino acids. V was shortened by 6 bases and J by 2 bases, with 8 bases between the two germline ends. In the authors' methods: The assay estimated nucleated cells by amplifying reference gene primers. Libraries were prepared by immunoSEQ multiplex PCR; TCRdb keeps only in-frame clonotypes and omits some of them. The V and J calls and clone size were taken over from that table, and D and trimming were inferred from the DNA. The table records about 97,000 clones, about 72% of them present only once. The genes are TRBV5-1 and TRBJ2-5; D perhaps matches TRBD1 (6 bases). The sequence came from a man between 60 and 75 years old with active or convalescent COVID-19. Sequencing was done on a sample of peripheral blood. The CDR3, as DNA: TGCGCCAGCACCGGACAGCAAGAGACCCAGTACTTC. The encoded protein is CASTGQQETQYF.